One TCR beta chain is described in this entry. The data derive from a study of blood T cell repertoires in COVID-19. The overall study: COVID-19 samples, acute and convalescent, were from the United States, Italy and Spain. PBMCs, B-cell-depleted T cells, or T cells provided the cDNA or gDNA that made up the material.

In the original processing: Amplification with reference gene primers provided the estimates of nucleated cell counts. Using immunoSEQ multiplex PCR, the repertoire was profiled, and TCRdb retains in-frame clones only, with some absent. Clonal size and the V and J genes are those of that table, whereas D and trimming came from the DNA. This table has around 140,000 clones, 84% appearing once. Germline CDR1 is MDHEN and CDR2 is SYDVKM. After removal of 10 bases from V and 9 bases from J, the junction contained 10 bases not matched to a gene. CDR3 length: 13 residues. This TCR was sampled from a woman between 55 and 75 years old with acute or convalescent COVID-19. The sequenced material came from peripheral blood. The V call is TRBV28, the J call TRBJ2-1; 9 bases agree with TRBD2. The CDR3, as DNA: TGTGCCACCCGGGCTAGCGGGAACCGTGAGCAGTTCTTC. Translated, it gives CATRASGNREQFF.